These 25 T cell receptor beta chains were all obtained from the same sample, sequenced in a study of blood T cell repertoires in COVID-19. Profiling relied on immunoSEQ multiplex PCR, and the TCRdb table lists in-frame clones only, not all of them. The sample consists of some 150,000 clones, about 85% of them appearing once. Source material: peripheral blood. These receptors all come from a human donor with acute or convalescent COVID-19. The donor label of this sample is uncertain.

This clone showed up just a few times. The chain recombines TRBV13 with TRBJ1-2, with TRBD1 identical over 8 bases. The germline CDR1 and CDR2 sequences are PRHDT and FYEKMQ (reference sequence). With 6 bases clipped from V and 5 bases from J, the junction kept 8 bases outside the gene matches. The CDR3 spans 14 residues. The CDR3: CASSQGTGGYGYTF. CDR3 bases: TGTGCCAGCAGTCAAGGGACAGGAGGTTATGGCTACACCTTC.

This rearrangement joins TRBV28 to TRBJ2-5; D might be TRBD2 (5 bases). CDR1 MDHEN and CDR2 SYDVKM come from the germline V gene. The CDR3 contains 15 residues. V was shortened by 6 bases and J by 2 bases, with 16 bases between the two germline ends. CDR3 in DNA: TGTGCCAGCAGCTCAACGAGGGTCACTCAAGAGACCCAGTACTTC. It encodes CASSSTRVTQETQYF.

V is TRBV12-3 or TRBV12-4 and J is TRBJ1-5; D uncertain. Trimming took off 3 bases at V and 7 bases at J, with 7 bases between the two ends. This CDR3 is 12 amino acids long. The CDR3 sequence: CASSFMGQPQHF. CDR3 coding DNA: TGTGCCAGCAGTTTTATGGGCCAGCCCCAGCATTTT.

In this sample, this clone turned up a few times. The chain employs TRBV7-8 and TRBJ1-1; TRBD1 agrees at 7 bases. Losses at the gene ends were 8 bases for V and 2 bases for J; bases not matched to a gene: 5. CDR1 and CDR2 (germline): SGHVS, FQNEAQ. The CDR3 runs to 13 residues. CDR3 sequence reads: CASANRGNTEAFF. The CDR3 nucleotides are TGTGCCAGCGCAAACAGGGGTAACACTGAAGCTTTCTTT.

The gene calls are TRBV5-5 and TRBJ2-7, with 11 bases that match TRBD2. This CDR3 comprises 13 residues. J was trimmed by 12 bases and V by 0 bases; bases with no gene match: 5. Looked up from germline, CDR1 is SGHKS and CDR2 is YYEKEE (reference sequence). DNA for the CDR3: TGTGCCAGCAGCTTGGATACTAGCGGGAGTTGGTACGTC. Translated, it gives CASSLDTSGSWYV.

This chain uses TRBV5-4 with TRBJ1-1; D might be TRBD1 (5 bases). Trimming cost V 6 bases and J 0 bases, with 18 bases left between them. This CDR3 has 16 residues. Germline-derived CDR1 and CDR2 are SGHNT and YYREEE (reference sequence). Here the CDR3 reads CASTKDGGRMNTEAFF. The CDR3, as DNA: TGTGCCAGCACCAAAGACGGGGGACGGATGAACACTGAAGCTTTCTTT.

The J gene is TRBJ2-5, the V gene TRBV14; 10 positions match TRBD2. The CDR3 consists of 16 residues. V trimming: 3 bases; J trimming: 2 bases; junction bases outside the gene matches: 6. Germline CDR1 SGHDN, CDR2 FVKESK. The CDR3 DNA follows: TGTGCCAGCAGCCAGAGGGTGACTAGCGGGCAAGAGACCCAGTACTTC. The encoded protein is CASSQRVTSGQETQYF.

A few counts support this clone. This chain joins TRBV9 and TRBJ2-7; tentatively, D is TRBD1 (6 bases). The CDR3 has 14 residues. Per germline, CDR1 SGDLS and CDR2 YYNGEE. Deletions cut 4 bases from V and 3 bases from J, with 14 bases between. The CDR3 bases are TGTGCCAGCAGCCTGAATGACAGGTTCTACGAGCAGTACTTC. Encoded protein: CASSLNDRFYEQYF.

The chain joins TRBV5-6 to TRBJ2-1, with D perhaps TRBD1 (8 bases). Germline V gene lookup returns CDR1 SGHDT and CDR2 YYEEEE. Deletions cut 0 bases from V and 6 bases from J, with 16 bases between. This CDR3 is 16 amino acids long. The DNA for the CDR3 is TGTGCCAGCAGCTTGGATTGGACAGGGAGGGGCAATGAGCAGTTCTTC. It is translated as CASSLDWTGRGNEQFF. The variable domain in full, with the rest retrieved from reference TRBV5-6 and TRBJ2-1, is DAGVTQSPTHLIKTRGQQVTLRCSPKSGHDTVSWYQQALGQGPQFIFQYYEEEERQRGNFPDRFSGHQFPNYSSELNVNALLLGDSALYLCASSLDWTGRGNEQFFGPGTRLTVL.

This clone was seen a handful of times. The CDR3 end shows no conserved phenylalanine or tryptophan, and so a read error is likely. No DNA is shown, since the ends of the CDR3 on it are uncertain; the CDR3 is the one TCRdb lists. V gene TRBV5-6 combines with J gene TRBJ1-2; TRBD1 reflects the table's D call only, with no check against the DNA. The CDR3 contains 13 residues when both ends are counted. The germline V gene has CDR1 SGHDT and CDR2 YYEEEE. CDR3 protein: CASSLFVQGPLSS.

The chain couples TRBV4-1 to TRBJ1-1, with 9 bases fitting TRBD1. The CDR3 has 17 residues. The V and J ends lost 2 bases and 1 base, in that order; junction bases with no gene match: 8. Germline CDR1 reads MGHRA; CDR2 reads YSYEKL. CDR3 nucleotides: TGCGCCAGCAGCCAAAATACAGGGGGCGCGGAGAACACTGAAGCTTTCTTT. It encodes CASSQNTGGAENTEAFF.

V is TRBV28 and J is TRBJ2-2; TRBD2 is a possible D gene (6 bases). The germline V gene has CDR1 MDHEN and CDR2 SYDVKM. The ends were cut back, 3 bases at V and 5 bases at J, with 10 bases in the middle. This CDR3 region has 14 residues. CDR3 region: CASSLAGRTGELFF. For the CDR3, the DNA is TGTGCCAGCAGTTTGGCGGGGAGGACCGGGGAGCTGTTTTTT.

The CDR3 region is CASSPSGNTEAFF. The CDR3 coding sequence is TGTGCCAGCTCACCTTCCGGGAACACTGAAGCTTTCTTT. This sequence joins TRBV18 and TRBJ1-1; D uncertain. This CDR3 has 13 amino acids. V lost 3 bases and J 1 base, leaving 6 bases between the germline ends. Germline CDR1 reads KGHSH; CDR2 reads LQKENI.

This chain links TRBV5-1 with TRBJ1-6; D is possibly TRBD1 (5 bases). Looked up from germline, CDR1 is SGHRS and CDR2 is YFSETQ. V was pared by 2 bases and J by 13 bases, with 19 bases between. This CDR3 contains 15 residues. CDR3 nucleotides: TGCGCCAGCAGCTTAGACGGGGAGGGCTCAGGGCCCCTCCACTTT. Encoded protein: CASSLDGEGSGPLHF.

The CDR3 loop is CASSPDRSPGNTIYF. The DNA of the CDR3 is TGTGCCAGCAGCCCCGATCGGTCGCCTGGAAACACCATATATTTT. The rearrangement links TRBV11-2 to TRBJ1-3; no clear D gene. Per germline, CDR1 SGHAT and CDR2 FQNNGV. The CDR3 is made up of 15 amino acids. The ends were cut back, 5 bases at V and 2 bases at J, with 13 bases in the middle.

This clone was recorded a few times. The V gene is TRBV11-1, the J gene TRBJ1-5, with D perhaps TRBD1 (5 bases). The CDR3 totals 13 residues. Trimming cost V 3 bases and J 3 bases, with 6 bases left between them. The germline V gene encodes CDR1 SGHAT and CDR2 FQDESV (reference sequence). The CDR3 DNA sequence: TGTGCCAGCAGCTTGACAGACAATCAGCCCCAGCATTTT. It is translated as CASSLTDNQPQHF. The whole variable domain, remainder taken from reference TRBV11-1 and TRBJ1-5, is EAEVAQSPRYKITEKSQAVAFWCDPISGHATLYWYRQILGQGPELLVQFQDESVVDDSQLPKDRFSAERLKGVDSTLKIQPAELGDSAMYLCASSLTDNQPQHFGDGTRLSIL.

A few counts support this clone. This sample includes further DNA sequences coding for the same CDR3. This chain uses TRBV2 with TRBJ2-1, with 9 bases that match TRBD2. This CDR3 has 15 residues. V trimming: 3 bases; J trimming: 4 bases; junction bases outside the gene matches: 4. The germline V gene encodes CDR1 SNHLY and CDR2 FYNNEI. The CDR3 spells CASSEGLAGYNEQFF. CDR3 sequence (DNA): TGTGCCAGCAGTGAGGGTCTAGCGGGGTACAATGAGCAGTTCTTC.

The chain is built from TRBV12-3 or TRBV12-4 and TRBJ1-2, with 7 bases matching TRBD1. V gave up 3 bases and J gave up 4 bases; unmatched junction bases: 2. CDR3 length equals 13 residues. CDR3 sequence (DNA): TGTGCCAGCAGTTTTCGGACAGGCTATGGCTACACCTTC. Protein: CASSFRTGYGYTF.

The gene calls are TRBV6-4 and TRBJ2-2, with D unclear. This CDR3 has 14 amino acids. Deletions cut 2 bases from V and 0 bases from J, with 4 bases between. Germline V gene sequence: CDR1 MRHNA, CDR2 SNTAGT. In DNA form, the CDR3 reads TGTGCCAGCAGTGACGTAGCGAACACCGGGGAGCTGTTTTTT. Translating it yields CASSDVANTGELFF.

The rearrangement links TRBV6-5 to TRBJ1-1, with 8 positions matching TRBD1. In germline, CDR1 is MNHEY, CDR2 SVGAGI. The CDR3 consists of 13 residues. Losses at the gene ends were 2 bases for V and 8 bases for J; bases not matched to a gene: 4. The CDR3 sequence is CASSYGQGSEAFF. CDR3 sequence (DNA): TGTGCCAGCAGTTACGGACAGGGAAGCGAAGCTTTCTTT.

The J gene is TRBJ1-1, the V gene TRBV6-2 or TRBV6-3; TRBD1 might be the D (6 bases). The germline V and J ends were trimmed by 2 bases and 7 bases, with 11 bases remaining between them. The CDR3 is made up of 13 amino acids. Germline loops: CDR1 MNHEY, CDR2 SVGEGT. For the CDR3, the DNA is TGTGCCAGCAGTTACGTGGACAGTCTTGAAGCTTTCTTT. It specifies CASSYVDSLEAFF.

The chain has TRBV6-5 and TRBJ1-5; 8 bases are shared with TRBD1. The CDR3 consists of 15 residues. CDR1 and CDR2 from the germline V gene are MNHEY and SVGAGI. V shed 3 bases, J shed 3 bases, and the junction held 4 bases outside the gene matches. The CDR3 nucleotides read TGTGCCAGCAGTTATTCAGGGGGCGTCAATCAGCCCCAGCATTTT. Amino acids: CASSYSGGVNQPQHF.

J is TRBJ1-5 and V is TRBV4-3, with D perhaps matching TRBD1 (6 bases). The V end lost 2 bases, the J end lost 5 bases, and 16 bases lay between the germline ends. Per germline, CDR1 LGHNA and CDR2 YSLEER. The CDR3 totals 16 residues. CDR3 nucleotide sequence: TGCGCCAGCAGCCAAACTCGGGGACAACTCTATCAGCCCCAGCATTTT. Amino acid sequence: CASSQTRGQLYQPQHF.

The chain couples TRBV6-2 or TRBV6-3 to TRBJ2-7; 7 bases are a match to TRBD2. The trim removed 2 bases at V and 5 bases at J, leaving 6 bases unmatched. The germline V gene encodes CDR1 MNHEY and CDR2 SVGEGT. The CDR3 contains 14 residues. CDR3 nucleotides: TGTGCCAGCAGTTACGGGGGGGTTCGGAACGAGCAGTACGTC. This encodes CASSYGGVRNEQYV.

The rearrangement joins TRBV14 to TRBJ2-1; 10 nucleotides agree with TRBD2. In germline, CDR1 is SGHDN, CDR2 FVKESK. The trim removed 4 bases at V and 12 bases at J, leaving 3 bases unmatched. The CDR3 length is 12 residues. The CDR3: CASSPLAGVQFF. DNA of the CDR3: TGTGCCAGCAGCCCGCTAGCGGGAGTGCAGTTCTTC.